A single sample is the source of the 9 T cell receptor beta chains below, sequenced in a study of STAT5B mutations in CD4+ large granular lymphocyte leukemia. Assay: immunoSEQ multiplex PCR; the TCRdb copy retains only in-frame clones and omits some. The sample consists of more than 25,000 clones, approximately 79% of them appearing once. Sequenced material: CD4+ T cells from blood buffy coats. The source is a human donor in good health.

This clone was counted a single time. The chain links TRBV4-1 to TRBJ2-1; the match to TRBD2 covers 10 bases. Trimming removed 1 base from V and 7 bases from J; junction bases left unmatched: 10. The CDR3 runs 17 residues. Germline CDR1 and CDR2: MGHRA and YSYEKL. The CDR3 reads CASSQGNTRTSGNEQFF. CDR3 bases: TGCGCCAGCAGCCAAGGAAACACTCGGACTAGCGGTAATGAGCAGTTCTTC.

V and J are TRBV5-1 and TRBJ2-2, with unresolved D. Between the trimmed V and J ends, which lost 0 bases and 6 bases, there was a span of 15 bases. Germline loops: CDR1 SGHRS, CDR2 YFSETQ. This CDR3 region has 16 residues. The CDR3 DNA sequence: TGCGCCAGCAGCTTGGGGGCAGGAACTCTTGCCGGGGAGCTGTTTTTT. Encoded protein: CASSLGAGTLAGELFF. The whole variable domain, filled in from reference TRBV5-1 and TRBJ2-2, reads KAGVTQTPRYLIKTRGQQVTLSCSPISGHRSVSWYQQTPGQGLQFLFEYFSETQRNKGNFPGRFSGRQFSNSRSEMNVSTLELGDSALYLCASSLGAGTLAGELFFGEGSRLTVL.

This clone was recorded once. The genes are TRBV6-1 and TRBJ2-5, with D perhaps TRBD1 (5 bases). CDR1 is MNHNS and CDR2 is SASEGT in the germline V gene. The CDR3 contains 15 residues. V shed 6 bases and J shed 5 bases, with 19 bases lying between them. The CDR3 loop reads CASSMTRQTGETQYF. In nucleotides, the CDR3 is TGTGCCAGCAGCATGACAAGACAGACTGGGGAGACCCAGTACTTC.

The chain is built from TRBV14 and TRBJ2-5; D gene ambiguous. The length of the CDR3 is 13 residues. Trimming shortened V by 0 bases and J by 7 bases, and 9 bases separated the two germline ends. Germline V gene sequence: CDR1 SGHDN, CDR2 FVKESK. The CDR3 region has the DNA TGTGCCAGCAGCCAAGACCGTACGAGGACCCAGTACTTC. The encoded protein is CASSQDRTRTQYF.

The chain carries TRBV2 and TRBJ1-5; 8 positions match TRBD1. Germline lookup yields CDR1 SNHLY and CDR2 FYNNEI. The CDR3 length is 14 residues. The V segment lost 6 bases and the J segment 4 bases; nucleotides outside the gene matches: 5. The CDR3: CASSGQGINQPQHF. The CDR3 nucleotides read TGTGCCAGCAGCGGACAGGGAATAAATCAGCCCCAGCATTTT.

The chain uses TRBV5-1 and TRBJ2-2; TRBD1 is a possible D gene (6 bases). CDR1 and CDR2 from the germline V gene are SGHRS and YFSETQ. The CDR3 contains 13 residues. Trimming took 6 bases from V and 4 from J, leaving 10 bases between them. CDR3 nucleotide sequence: TGCGCCAGCATCGAACAGGGCACCGGGGAGCTGTTTTTT. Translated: CASIEQGTGELFF.

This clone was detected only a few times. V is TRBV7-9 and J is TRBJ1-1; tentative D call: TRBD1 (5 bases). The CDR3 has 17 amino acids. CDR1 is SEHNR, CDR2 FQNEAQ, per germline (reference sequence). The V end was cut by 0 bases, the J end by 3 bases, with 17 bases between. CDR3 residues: CASSLALNSDRHTEAFF. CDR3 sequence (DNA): TGTGCCAGCAGCTTAGCCCTCAATTCCGACAGACACACTGAAGCTTTCTTT.

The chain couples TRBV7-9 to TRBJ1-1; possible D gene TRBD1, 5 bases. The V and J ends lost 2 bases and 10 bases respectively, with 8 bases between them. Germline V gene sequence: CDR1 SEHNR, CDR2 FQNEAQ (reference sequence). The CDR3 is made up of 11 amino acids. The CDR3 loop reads CASSLTGPAFF. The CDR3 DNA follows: TGTGCCAGCAGCTTAACGGGACCAGCTTTCTTT. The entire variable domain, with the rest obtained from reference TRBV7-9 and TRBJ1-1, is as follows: DTGVSQNPRHKITKRGQNVTFRCDPISEHNRLYWYRQTLGQGPEFLTYFQNEAQLEKSRLLSDRFSAERPKGSFSTLEIQRTEQGDSAMYLCASSLTGPAFFGQGTRLTVV.

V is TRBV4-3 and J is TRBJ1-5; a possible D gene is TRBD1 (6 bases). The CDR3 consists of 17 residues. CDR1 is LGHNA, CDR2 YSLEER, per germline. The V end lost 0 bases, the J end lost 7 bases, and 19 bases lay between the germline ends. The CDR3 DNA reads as TGCGCCAGCAGCCAAGATAGAGGAGGGGGTCAGGGGCAGCCCCAGCATTTT. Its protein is CASSQDRGGGQGQPQHF.